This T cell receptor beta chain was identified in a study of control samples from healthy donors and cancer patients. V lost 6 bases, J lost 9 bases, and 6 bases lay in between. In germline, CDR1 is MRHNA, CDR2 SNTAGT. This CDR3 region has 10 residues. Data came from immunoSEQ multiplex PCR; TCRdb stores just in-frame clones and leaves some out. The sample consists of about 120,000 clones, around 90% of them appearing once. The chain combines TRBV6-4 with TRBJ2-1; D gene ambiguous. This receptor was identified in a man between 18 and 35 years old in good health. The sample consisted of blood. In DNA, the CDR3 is TGTGCCAGCAGCCCTCTTGAGCAGTTCTTC. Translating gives CASSPLEQFF.